A selection of T cell receptor beta chains follows, all from one sample in a study of shared clonotypes between healthy human individuals. Profiling relied on immunoSEQ multiplex PCR, and the TCRdb table lists in-frame clones only, not all of them. In the table there are roughly 2.2 million clones, roughly 92% of which are singletons. The specimen sequenced was naive CD4+ T cells from PBMCs. The receptors shown here come from a man aged 18 to 29 in good health. Some clones in this sample may be carry-over from other donors' samples. The conserved cysteine and the conserved F or W are not part of the CDR3 here.

J gene: TRBJ2-1; V gene: TRBV5-1; CDR3 protein: ASSLGTYYGGRAVDEQF
J gene: .; V gene: TRBV30; CDR3 protein: AWNLKGYEQY
J gene: TRBJ1-1; V gene: TRBV18; CDR3 protein: ASSPLTGPTEAF
J gene: TRBJ2-5; V gene: TRBV2; CDR3 protein: ASSEAKGTQY
J gene: TRBJ2-1; V gene: TRBV28; CDR3 protein: ASSFRTGGMDEQF
J gene: TRBJ1-1; V gene: TRBV30; CDR3 protein: ACPDRQNTEAF
J gene: TRBJ1-1; V gene: TRBV28; CDR3 protein: ASSNLWGAYTEAF
J gene: TRBJ2-2; V gene: TRBV27; CDR3 protein: ASSPTRRGVGGELF
J gene: TRBJ1-1; V gene: TRBV4-1; CDR3 protein: ASSQPQGHTEAF
J gene: TRBJ2-7; V gene: TRBV28; CDR3 protein: ASSHRDWSRDSSSYEQY
J gene: TRBJ1-2; V gene: TRBV7-2; CDR3 protein: ASSLGRTYGYT
J gene: TRBJ2-7; V gene: TRBV27; CDR3 protein: ASSLTANYEQY
J gene: TRBJ1-1; V gene: TRBV11-2; CDR3 protein: ASSFMGALMNTEAF
J gene: TRBJ2-2; V gene: TRBV5-1; CDR3 protein: ASSSENTGELF
J gene: TRBJ2-2; V gene: TRBV5-1; CDR3 protein: ASSLSQEAGELF
J gene: TRBJ2-1; V gene: TRBV9; CDR3 protein: ASSVGLAGTNNEQF
J gene: TRBJ1-1; V gene: TRBV28; CDR3 protein: GIRGRGTEAF
J gene: TRBJ2-1; V gene: TRBV28; CDR3 protein: ASSLWDPRTEQF
J gene: TRBJ1-1; V gene: TRBV7-2; CDR3 protein: ASSFTGLETEAF
J gene: TRBJ1-1; V gene: TRBV6-6; CDR3 protein: ASSYSGGVNTEAF
J gene: TRBJ2-7; V gene: TRBV7-7; CDR3 protein: ASSLRDRPYEQY
J gene: TRBJ1-2; V gene: TRBV4-1; CDR3 protein: ASSQDSSGHIGYT
J gene: TRBJ1-6; V gene: TRBV28; CDR3 protein: ASVENGLGNSPLH
J gene: TRBJ1-2; V gene: TRBV6-6; CDR3 protein: ASSPSRDYGYT
J gene: TRBJ2-1; V gene: TRBV10-2; CDR3 protein: ASSASVIGYNEQF
J gene: TRBJ2-7; V gene: TRBV18; CDR3 protein: ASSPTAQTYYEQY
J gene: TRBJ2-1; V gene: TRBV18; CDR3 protein: ASSPGGARYNEQF
J gene: TRBJ2-1; V gene: TRBV11-3; CDR3 protein: ASSLVPSIASEQF
J gene: TRBJ1-2; V gene: TRBV5-1; CDR3 protein: ASSLTGHANYGYT
J gene: TRBJ1-1; V gene: TRBV7-9; CDR3 protein: ASSAGTVENTEAF
J gene: TRBJ2-1; V gene: TRBV28; CDR3 protein: ASSNYPNEQF
J gene: TRBJ2-3; V gene: TRBV12-5; CDR3 protein: ASGFLPLKGLAGLDSLTDTQY
J gene: TRBJ1-4; V gene: TRBV28; CDR3 protein: ASSLTFSQRGQGNEKLF
J gene: TRBJ2-3; V gene: TRBV28; CDR3 protein: ASSPGDRPTDTQY
J gene: TRBJ1-3; V gene: TRBV7-9; CDR3 protein: ASSKWDMNSGNTIY
J gene: TRBJ1-2; V gene: TRBV29-1; CDR3 protein: SVGTGIYGYT
J gene: TRBJ1-1; V gene: TRBV18; CDR3 protein: ASSPPGLGATEAF
J gene: TRBJ1-5; V gene: TRBV7-2; CDR3 protein: ASSFSRPYQPQH
J gene: TRBJ1-6; V gene: TRBV11-2; CDR3 protein: ASSFTQGVDNSPLH
J gene: TRBJ2-5; V gene: TRBV5-1; CDR3 protein: ASSLGAASGTVPKETQY
J gene: TRBJ1-2; V gene: TRBV7-2; CDR3 protein: ASSLANYGYT
J gene: TRBJ1-2; V gene: TRBV7-2; CDR3 protein: ASSLRQGGGYT
J gene: TRBJ2-7; V gene: TRBV21-1; CDR3 protein: ASSRYGPPKRLYEQY
J gene: TRBJ1-5; V gene: TRBV27; CDR3 protein: ASSRQGSNQPQH